One and the same sample provided the 10 T cell receptor beta chains below, sequenced in a study of T-cell memory formation after mild COVID-19. A single record per CDR3 protein comes from TCRdb applying MiXCR to the 5' RACE reads. The table lists about 400,000 distinct CDR3 sequences, approximately 24% of them singletons. Sequencing was performed on PBMCs or a T cell subset sorted from them (not recorded which). All receptors derive from an adult woman who had mild COVID-19 (a few samples of this study predate the infection). Cell type and time point are not known.

The rearrangement links TRBV2 to TRBJ2-7; D may be TRBD2 (5 bases). The CDR3 is made up of 14 amino acids. V lost 1 base to trimming and J lost 3 bases, with 10 bases between them. The germline gives CDR1 SNHLY, CDR2 FYNNEI. CDR3 DNA: TGTGCCAGCAGTGAAGATTTGGGAGTCTACGAGCAGTACTTC. Its protein product is CASSEDLGVYEQYF.

This chain links TRBV7-2 with TRBJ2-3; TRBD2 is a possible D gene (5 bases). V lost 4 bases and J 11 bases, leaving 16 bases between the germline ends. There are 13 residues in the CDR3. The germline V gene encodes CDR1 SGHTA and CDR2 FQGNSA. The CDR3 loop is CASSYAGIPVQYF. CDR3 in DNA: TGTGCCAGCAGCTACGCCGGGATCCCGGTGCAGTATTTT.

The chain uses TRBV6-1 and TRBJ2-5; 8 positions agree with TRBD2. There are 13 residues in the CDR3. V lost 3 bases, J lost 4 bases, and 1 base stayed unmatched. The germline V gene encodes CDR1 MNHNS and CDR2 SASEGT. The CDR3 region has the DNA TGTGCCAGCAGTGAGCGGGAGGCAGAGACCCAGTACTTC. As protein: CASSEREAETQYF.

The chain combines TRBV19 with TRBJ2-3, with a possible D match to TRBD2 (5 bases). This CDR3 comprises 15 residues. Trimming removed 0 bases at V and 5 bases at J, with 12 bases between. Per the germline V gene, CDR1 is LNHDA and CDR2 is SQIVND (reference sequence). CDR3 DNA: TGTGCCAGTAGTATAGAAGGACTCAATGGAGATACGCAGTATTTT. As protein: CASSIEGLNGDTQYF.

This clonotype has more than one count but fewer than ten. The chain recombines TRBV3-1 with TRBJ1-2, with 7 positions matching TRBD1. This CDR3 comprises 15 residues. Germline assignment: CDR1 LGHDT and CDR2 YNNKEL (reference sequence). Trimming at V came to 0 bases and at J to 10 bases, leaving 11 bases not matched to a gene. The CDR3 is CASSQDDGGTVDYTF. CDR3 sequence (DNA): TGTGCCAGCAGCCAAGATGATGGCGGGACAGTCGACTACACCTTC.

This clonotype was seen many times. J is TRBJ2-1 and V is TRBV12-3 or TRBV12-4, with 9 bases that match TRBD1. Unmatched junction bases numbered 16, after V lost 6 bases and J lost 7 bases. CDR3 size: 17 residues. The CDR3 loop reads CASSPRTGTGSINEQFF. Written as DNA, the CDR3 is TGTGCCAGCAGCCCTCGCACCGGGACAGGGTCAATAAATGAGCAGTTCTTC.

The V and J genes are TRBV12-3 or TRBV12-4 and TRBJ2-7, with 11 bases aligning to TRBD2. J gave up 0 bases and V 3 bases, and 7 bases lay outside the gene matches. The CDR3 totals 17 residues. CDR3 residues: CASSLLAGGPVSYEQYF. The CDR3 bases are TGTGCCAGCAGTTTGCTAGCGGGAGGTCCTGTCTCCTACGAGCAGTACTTC.

The V call is TRBV9, the J call TRBJ2-3; perhaps TRBD2 as D (5 bases). The V end was cut by 3 bases, the J end by 5 bases, with 7 bases between. CDR1 and CDR2 from the germline V gene are SGDLS and YYNGEE. This CDR3 comprises 12 residues. The DNA of the CDR3 is TGTGCCAGCAGCGCGGCGGGAGATACGCAGTATTTT. Translation gives CASSAAGDTQYF.

This clonotype appeared a few times. V gene TRBV7-6 combines with J gene TRBJ2-3; TRBD2 matches at 16 bases. This CDR3 region has 19 residues. V dropped 5 bases and J dropped 4; count of bases not matched to a gene: 12. In germline, CDR1 is SGHVS, CDR2 FNYEAQ. The CDR3 region has the DNA TGTGCCAGCAGCCTAAGCCCGGGACTAGCGGGGGGGTTCCCAGATACGCAGTATTTT. It specifies CASSLSPGLAGGFPDTQYF.

V and J are TRBV12-3 or TRBV12-4 and TRBJ2-1, with TRBD2 identical over 13 bases. The CDR3 extends over 15 amino acids. With 4 bases clipped from V and 9 bases from J, the junction kept 6 bases outside the gene matches. This CDR3 reads CASSSRTSGRGEQFF. The CDR3 nucleotides are TGTGCCAGCAGTTCCCGGACTAGCGGGAGAGGTGAGCAGTTCTTC.